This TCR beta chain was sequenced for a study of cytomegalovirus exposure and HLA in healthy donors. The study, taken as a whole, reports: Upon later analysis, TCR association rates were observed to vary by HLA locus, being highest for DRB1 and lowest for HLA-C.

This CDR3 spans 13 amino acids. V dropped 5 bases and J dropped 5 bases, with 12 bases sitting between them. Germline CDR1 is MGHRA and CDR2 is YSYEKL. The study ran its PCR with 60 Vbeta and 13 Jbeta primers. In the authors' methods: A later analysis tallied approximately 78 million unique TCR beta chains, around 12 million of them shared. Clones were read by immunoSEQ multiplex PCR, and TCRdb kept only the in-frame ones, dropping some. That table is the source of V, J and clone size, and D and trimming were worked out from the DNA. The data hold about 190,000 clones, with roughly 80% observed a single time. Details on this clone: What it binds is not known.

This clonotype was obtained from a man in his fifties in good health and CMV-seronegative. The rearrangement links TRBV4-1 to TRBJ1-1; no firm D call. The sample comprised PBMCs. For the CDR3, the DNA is TGCGCCAGCAGCAACACGGGGAAAACTGAAGCTTTCTTT. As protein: CASSNTGKTEAFF.